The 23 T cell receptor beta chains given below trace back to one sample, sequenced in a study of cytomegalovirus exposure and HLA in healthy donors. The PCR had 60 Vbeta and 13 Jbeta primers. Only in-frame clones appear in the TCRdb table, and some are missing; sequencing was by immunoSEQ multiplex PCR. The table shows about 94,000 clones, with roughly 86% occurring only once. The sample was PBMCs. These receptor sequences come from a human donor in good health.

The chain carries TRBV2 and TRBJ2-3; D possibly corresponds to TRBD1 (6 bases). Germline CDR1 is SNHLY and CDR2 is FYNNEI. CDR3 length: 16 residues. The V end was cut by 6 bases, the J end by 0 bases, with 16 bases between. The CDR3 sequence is CASSRPGQLSTDTQYF. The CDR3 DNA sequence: TGTGCCAGCAGCCGACCGGGACAACTTAGCACAGATACGCAGTATTTT.

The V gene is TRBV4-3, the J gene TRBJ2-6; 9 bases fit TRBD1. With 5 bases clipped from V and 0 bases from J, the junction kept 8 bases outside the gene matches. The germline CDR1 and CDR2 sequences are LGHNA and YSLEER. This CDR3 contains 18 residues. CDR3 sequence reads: CASSGPGTGLSGANVLTF. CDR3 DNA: TGCGCCAGCAGCGGGCCCGGGACAGGGCTCTCTGGGGCCAACGTCCTGACTTTC.

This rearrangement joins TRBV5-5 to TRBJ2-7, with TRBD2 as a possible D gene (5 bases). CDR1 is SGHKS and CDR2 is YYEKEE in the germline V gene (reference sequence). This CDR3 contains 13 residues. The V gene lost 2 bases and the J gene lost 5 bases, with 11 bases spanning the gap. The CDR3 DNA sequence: TGTGCCAGCAGCTTAGAGGGAACTAACGAGCAGTACTTC. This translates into CASSLEGTNEQYF.

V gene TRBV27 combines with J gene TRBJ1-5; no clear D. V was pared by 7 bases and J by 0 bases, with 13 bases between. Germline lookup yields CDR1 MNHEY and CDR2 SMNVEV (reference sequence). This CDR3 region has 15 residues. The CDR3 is CASMAAVYSNQPQHF. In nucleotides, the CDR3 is TGTGCCAGCATGGCGGCAGTCTATAGCAATCAGCCCCAGCATTTT.

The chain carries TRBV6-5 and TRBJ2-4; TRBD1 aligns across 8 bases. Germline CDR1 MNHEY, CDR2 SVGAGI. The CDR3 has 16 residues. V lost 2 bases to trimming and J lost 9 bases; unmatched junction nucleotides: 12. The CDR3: CASSYLNRGKGVIQYF. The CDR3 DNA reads TGTGCCAGCAGTTACCTAAACAGGGGGAAAGGGGTCATTCAGTACTTC.

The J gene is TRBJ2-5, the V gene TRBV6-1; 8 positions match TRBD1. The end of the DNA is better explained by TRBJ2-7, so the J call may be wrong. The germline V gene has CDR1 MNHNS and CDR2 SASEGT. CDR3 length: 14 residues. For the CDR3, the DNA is TGTGCCAGCAGGACGGACAGGGCTTCCTACGAGCAGTACTTC. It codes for CASRTDRASYEQYF.

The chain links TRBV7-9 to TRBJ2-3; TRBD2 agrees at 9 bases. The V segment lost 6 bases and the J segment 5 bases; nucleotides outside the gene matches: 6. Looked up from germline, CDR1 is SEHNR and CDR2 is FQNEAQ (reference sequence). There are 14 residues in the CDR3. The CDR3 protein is CASSYVAGVDTQYF. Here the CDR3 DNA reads TGTGCCAGCAGTTACGTAGCGGGAGTAGATACGCAGTATTTT.

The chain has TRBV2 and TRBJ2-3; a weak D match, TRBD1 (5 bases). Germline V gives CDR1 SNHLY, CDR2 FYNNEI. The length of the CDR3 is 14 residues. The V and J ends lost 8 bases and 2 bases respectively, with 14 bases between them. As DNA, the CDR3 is TGTGCCAGCTGCGGCAGGGTGGCCACAGATACGCAGTATTTT. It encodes CASCGRVATDTQYF.

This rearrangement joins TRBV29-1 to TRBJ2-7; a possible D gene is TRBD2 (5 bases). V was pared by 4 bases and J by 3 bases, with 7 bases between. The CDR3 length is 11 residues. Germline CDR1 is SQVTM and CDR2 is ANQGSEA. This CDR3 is CSVGGSYEQYF. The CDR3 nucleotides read TGCAGCGTTGGAGGGAGCTACGAGCAGTACTTC.

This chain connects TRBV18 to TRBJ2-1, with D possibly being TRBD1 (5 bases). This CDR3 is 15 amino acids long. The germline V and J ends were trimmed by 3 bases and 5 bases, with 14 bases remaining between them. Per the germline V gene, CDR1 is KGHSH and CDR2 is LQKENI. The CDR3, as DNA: TGTGCCAGCTCACCGACAAAATCCAGGGACAATGAGCAGTTCTTC. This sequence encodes CASSPTKSRDNEQFF.

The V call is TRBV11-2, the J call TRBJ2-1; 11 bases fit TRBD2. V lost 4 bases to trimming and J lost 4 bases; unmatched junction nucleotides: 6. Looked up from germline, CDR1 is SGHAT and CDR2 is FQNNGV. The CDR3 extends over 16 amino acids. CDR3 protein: CASSSLLAGVYNEQFF. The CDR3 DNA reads TGTGCCAGCAGCTCCTTACTAGCGGGGGTATACAATGAGCAGTTCTTC. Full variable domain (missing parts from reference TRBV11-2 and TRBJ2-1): EAGVAQSPRYKIIEKRQSVAFWCNPISGHATLYWYQQILGQGPKLLIQFQNNGVVDDSQLPKDRFSAERLKGVDSTLKIQPAKLEDSAVYLCASSSLLAGVYNEQFFGPGTRLTVL.

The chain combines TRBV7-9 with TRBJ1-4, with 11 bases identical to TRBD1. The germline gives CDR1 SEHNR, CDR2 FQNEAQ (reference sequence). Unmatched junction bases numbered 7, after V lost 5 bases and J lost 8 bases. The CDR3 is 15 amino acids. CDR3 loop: CASSKGGQGVEKLFF. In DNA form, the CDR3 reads TGTGCCAGCAGCAAGGGGGGACAGGGGGTAGAAAAACTGTTTTTT.

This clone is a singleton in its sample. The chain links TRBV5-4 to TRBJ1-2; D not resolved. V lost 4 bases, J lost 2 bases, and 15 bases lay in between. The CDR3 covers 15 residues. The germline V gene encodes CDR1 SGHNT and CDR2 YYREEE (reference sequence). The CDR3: CASSPGGVGNYGYTF. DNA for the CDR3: TGTGCCAGCAGCCCCGGCGGGGTGGGGAACTATGGCTACACCTTC.

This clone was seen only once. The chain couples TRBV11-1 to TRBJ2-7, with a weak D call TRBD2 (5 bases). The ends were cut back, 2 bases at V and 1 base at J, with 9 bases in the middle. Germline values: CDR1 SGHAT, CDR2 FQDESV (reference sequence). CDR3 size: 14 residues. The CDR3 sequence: CASSLTGGSYEQYF. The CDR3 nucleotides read TGTGCCAGCAGCTTAACCGGAGGATCCTACGAGCAGTACTTC.

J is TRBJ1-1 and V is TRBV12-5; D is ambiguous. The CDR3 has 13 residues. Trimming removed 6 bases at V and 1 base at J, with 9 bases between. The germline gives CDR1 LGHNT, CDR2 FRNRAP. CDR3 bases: TGTGCTAGTGGCCTCGGTGGGAACACTGAAGCTTTCTTT. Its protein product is CASGLGGNTEAFF.

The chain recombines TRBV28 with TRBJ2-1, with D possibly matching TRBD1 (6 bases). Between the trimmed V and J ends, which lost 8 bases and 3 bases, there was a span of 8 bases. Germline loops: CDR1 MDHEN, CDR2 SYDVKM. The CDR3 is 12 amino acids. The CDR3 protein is CASVGGYNEQFF. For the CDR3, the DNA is TGTGCCAGCGTAGGGGGCTACAATGAGCAGTTCTTC.

CDR3 sequence: CASSERGQSATYEQYF. Written as DNA, the CDR3 is TGTGCCAGCAGTGAAAGGGGTCAGTCGGCTACCTACGAGCAGTACTTC. The gene calls are TRBV6-1 and TRBJ2-7, with TRBD1 as a possible D gene (5 bases). The CDR3 covers 16 residues. Trimming left V 2 bases short and J 2 bases short, with 16 bases between. Germline loops: CDR1 MNHNS, CDR2 SASEGT.

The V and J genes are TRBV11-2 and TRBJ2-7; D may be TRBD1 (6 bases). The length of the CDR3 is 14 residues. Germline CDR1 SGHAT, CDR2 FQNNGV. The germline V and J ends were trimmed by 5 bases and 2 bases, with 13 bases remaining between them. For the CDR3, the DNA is TGTGCCAGCAGCATAACGACAGGCCCCTACGAGCAGTACTTC. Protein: CASSITTGPYEQYF.

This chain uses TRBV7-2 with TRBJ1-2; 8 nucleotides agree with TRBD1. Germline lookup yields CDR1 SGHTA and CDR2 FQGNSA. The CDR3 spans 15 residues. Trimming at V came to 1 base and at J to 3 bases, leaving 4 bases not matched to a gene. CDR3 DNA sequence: TGTGCCAGCAGCTTAGGGACAGGGAGAGACTATGGCTACACCTTC. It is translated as CASSLGTGRDYGYTF.

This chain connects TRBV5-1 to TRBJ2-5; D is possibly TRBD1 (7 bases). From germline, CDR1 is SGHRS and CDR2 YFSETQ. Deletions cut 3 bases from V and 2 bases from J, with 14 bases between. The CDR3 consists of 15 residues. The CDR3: CASSSAGQLQETQYF. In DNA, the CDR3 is TGCGCCAGCAGCTCCGCGGGACAGCTACAAGAGACCCAGTACTTC.

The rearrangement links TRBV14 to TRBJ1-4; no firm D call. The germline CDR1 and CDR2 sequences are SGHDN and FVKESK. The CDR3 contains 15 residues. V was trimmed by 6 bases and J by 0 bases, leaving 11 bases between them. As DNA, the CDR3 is TGTGCCAGCAGATCCCCTAGTGCAACTAATGAAAAACTGTTTTTT. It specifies CASRSPSATNEKLFF.

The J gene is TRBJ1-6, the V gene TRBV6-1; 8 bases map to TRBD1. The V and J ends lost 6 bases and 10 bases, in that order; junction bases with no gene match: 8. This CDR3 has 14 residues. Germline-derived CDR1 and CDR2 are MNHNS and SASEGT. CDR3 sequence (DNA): TGTGCCAGCAGCGAGGACAGGGTTGTCTCACCCCTCCACTTT. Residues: CASSEDRVVSPLHF.

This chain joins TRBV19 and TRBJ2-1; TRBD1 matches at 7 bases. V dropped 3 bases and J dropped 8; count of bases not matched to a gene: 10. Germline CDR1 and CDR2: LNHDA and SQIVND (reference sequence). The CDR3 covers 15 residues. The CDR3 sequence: CASSIPTGIFDEQFF. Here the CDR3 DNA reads TGTGCCAGTAGTATCCCGACAGGGATATTTGATGAGCAGTTCTTC. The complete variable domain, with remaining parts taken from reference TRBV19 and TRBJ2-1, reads DGGITQSPKYLFRKEGQNVTLSCEQNLNHDAMYWYRQDPGQGLRLIYYSQIVNDFQKGDIAEGYSVSREKKESFPLTVTSAQKNPTAFYLCASSIPTGIFDEQFFGPGTRLTVL.